These 3 T cell receptor beta chains were all obtained from the same sample, sequenced in a study of blood T cell repertoires in COVID-19. Clones were read by immunoSEQ multiplex PCR, and TCRdb kept only the in-frame ones, dropping some. The table records 200,000 to 250,000 clones, around 90% of them present only once. What was sequenced was PBMCs or T cells enriched from blood (not recorded which). The receptors derive from a man aged 25-45 years who had recovered from COVID-19.

The chain couples TRBV5-5 to TRBJ1-5; tentatively, D is TRBD1 (5 bases). The CDR3 spans 15 residues. Trimming removed 4 bases from V and 7 bases from J, with 18 bases in between. The germline V gene encodes CDR1 SGHKS and CDR2 YYEKEE (reference sequence). The CDR3 DNA is TGTGCCAGCAGCCGGTTGCCCTCAGGGTTCCAGCCCCAGCATTTT. It encodes CASSRLPSGFQPQHF.

V is TRBV19 and J is TRBJ1-5; 7 nucleotides match TRBD1. The junction had 14 bases not matched to a gene; V was cut back by 7 bases and J by 5 bases. Germline lookup yields CDR1 LNHDA and CDR2 SQIVND (reference sequence). This CDR3 is 16 amino acids long. The CDR3, as DNA: TGTGCCAGTAAAGGGCTCACCGGGACAGATTATCAGCCCCAGCATTTT. Residues: CASKGLTGTDYQPQHF.

This rearrangement joins TRBV7-7 to TRBJ2-1; TRBD2 agrees at 12 bases. Germline CDR1 is SSHAT and CDR2 is FNYEAQ (reference sequence). J gave up 8 bases and V 5 bases, and 7 bases lay outside the gene matches. This CDR3 comprises 15 residues. DNA for the CDR3: TGTGCCAGCAGCCCCAGACTAGCGGGAGAGCATGAGCAGTTCTTC. The encoded protein is CASSPRLAGEHEQFF.